Sequencing of this T cell receptor beta chain was carried out in a study of T cells in Graves' hyperthyroidism and ophthalmopathy. Amplification targeted TCR beta CDR3 regions from RNA transcripts. The TCR CDR3 was amplified in a first-round RT-PCR using the HTBI primer set. TCRdb analysed the multiplex PCR reads with MiXCR anew, one entry per CDR3 protein. The data hold 500,000 to 600,000 distinct CDR3 sequences, with 35% to 55% observed a single time. This CDR3 contains 18 residues. The V and J ends lost 5 bases and 0 bases respectively, with 23 bases between them. Germline V gene sequence: CDR1 DFQATT, CDR2 SNEGSKA (reference sequence). This clonotype was picked up many times.

The rearrangement links TRBV20-1 to TRBJ1-5; D is perhaps TRBD1 (6 bases). Sequenced sample: peripheral blood or thyroid tissue (not recorded which). The sequence came from an adult woman with Graves' disease, either hyperthyroidism or ophthalmopathy (not recorded which). DNA for the CDR3: TGCAGTGCTCCCCGGGACTCCGCAGGGGATCATAGCAATCAGCCCCAGCATTTT. As protein: CSAPRDSAGDHSNQPQHF.